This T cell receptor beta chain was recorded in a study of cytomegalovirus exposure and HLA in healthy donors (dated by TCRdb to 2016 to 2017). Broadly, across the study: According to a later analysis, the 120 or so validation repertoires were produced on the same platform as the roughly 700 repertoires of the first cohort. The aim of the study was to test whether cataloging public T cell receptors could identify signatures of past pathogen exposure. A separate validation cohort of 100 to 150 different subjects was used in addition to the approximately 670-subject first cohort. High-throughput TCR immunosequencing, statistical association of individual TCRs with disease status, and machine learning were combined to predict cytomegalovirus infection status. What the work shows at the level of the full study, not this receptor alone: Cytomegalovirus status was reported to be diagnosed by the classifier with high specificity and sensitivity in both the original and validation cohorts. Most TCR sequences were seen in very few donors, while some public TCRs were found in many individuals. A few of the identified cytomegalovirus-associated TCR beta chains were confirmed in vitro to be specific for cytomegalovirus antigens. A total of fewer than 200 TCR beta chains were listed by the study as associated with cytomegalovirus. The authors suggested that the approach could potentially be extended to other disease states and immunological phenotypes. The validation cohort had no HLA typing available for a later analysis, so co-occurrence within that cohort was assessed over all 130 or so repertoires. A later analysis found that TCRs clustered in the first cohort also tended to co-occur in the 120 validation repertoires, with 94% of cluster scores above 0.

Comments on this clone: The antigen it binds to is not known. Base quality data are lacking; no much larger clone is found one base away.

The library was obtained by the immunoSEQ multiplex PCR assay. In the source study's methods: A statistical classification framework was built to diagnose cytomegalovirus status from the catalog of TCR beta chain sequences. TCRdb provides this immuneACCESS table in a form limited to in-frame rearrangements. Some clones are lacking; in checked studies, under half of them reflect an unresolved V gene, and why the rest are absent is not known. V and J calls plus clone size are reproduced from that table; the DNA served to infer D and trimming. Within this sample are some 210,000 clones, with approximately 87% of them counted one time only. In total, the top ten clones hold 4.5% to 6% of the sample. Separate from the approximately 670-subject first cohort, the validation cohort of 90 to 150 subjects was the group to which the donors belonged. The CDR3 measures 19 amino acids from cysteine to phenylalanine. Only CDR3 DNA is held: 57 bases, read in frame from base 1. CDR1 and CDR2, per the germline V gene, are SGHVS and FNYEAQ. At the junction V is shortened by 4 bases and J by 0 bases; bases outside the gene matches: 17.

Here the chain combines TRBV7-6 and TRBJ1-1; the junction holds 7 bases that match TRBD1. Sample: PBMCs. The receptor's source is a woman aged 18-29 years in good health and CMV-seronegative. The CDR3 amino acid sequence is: CASSSQQGPNLNLNTEAFF. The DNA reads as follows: TGTGCCAGCAGCTCTCAACAGGGGCCAAACCTTAACTTGAACACTGAAGCTTTCTTT.